Described below is a single TCR beta chain sequence and its context. Its antigen is as yet unknown. Germline V gives CDR1 SEHNR, CDR2 FQNEAQ (reference sequence). The length of the CDR3 is 16 residues. The V and J ends lost 3 bases and 5 bases respectively, with 17 bases between them. The data stem from a study of shared clonotypes between healthy human individuals. Study-wide results and limits: A reduction in generation probabilities was seen for non-shared clonotypes relative to those shared by all four donors. What naive subsets generally showed was a larger estimated richness than memory subsets showed.

The input for sorted-subset replicate PCRs was roughly 180 ng DNA, about 30,000 T cell genomes. Using immunoSEQ multiplex PCR, the repertoire was profiled, and TCRdb retains in-frame clones only, with some absent. The sample records about 700,000 clones, 92% being singletons. Naive CD8 cells were CD45RO-negative, positively selected for CCR7, excluding terminally differentiated effector memory CD45RA+ cells. The V call is TRBV7-9, the J call TRBJ2-1; D is ambiguous. The sequenced sample consisted of naive CD8+ T cells sorted from blood. The clonotype comes from a man aged 25 to 45 in good health. DNA for the CDR3: TGTGCCAGCAGCTTCGGCCCGGGTATAGATGACAATGAGCAGTTCTTC. This sequence encodes CASSFGPGIDDNEQFF. The entire variable domain, with the rest obtained from reference TRBV7-9 and TRBJ2-1, is as follows: DTGVSQNPRHKITKRGQNVTFRCDPISEHNRLYWYRQTLGQGPEFLTYFQNEAQLEKSRLLSDRFSAERPKGSFSTLEIQRTEQGDSAMYLCASSFGPGIDDNEQFFGPGTRLTVL.